The rows below give T cell receptor beta chains drawn from one sample of a study of OX40 agonist ivuxolimab in advanced cancers. The method was immunoSEQ multiplex PCR; TCRdb's version includes in-frame clones alone and lacks a portion of them. The sample has some 44,000 clones, 85% to 90% seen once; the top ten hold 4.7%. Sequencing was performed on CD4+ or CD8+ T cells sorted from blood, taken in a trial of the OX40 agonist ivuxolimab. The receptor source for this set is an adult with an advanced solid tumor such as melanoma, head and neck, liver or kidney cancer. Both conserved end residues are part of each CDR3. D genes are given only for firm matches. Size is omitted from some rows. Given values are once, few, many or a class for expanded clones.

>TRBV5-4|TRBJ1-2|TRBD1|-
CASQTGGGYGYTF
TGTGCCAGCCAGACAGGGGGCGGCTATGGCTACACCTTC
>TRBV19|TRBJ2-4|-|-
CASSMAAGRGKNIQYF
TGTGCCAGTAGTATGGCGGCGGGGCGAGGGAAAAACATTCAGTACTTC
>TRBV28|TRBJ1-2|-|-
CASSLAGYGYTF
TGTGCCAGCAGTTTAGCCGGGTATGGCTACACCTTC
>TRBV18|TRBJ2-7|TRBD1|-
CASSIRQGYEQYF
TGTGCCAGCTCAATCCGACAGGGCTACGAGCAGTACTTC
>TRBV7-2|TRBJ2-3|TRBD2|-
CASSQGGGLTDTQYF
TGTGCCAGCAGCCAGGGCGGGGGTTTGACAGATACGCAGTATTTT
>TRBV15|TRBJ1-4|TRBD1|-
CATSRDRSGGEKLFF
TGTGCCACCAGCAGAGATCGTTCAGGGGGTGAAAAACTGTTTTTT
>TRBV7-9|TRBJ2-3|TRBD2|-
CASSPGLAGGDTQYF
TGTGCCAGCAGCCCGGGACTAGCGGGAGGCGATACGCAGTATTTT
>TRBV11-1|TRBJ2-2|-|-
CASSEGYTGELFF
TGTGCCAGCAGTGAAGGGTACACCGGGGAGCTGTTTTTT
>TRBV5-1|TRBJ2-2|TRBD1|-
CASSLLGTGNTGELFF
TGCGCCAGCAGCTTGCTCGGGACAGGTAACACCGGGGAGCTGTTTTTT
>TRBV6-5|TRBJ2-3|-|-
CASSYGGSTDTQYF
TGTGCCAGCAGTTACGGGGGGAGCACAGATACGCAGTATTTT
>TRBV10-3|TRBJ1-4|-|-
CAISGGRSNEKLFF
TGTGCCATCAGTGGGGGACGGAGTAATGAAAAACTGTTTTTT
>TRBV30|TRBJ1-2|-|-
CAWRRGRALNYGYTF
TGTGCCTGGAGAAGGGGGAGGGCACTTAACTATGGCTACACCTTC
>TRBV4-3|TRBJ2-1|TRBD2|once
CASSQDTGLAGGNNEQFF
TGCGCCAGCAGCCAAGATACGGGACTAGCGGGGGGTAACAATGAGCAGTTCTTC
>TRBV18|TRBJ1-6|-|-
CASSPSLSDSPLHF
TGTGCCAGCTCACCATCCCTAAGCGATTCACCCCTCCACTTT
>TRBV4-1|TRBJ2-1|TRBD2|-
CASSQEKLAGVGDEQFF
TGCGCCAGCAGCCAAGAGAAACTAGCGGGAGTCGGGGATGAGCAGTTCTTC
>TRBV11-2|TRBJ1-2|-|once
CASSLDGQSANYGYTF
TGTGCCAGCAGCTTAGATGGACAATCAGCTAACTATGGCTACACCTTC
>TRBV28|TRBJ2-1|-|-
CASSPDRAAYNEQFF
TGTGCCAGCAGTCCGGACCGGGCAGCTTACAATGAGCAGTTCTTC
>TRBV5-6|TRBJ1-1|-|few
CASSFGYTEAFF
TGTGCCAGCAGCTTTGGGTACACTGAAGCTTTCTTT
>TRBV9|TRBJ2-3|TRBD2|-
CASSVTGTSGDTQYF
TGTGCCAGCAGCGTTACCGGGACTAGCGGAGATACGCAGTATTTT
>TRBV19|TRBJ2-2|-|-
CASSIPRDDAGELFF
TGTGCCAGTAGTATCCCCCGAGATGACGCCGGGGAGCTGTTTTTT
>TRBV9|TRBJ2-5|-|-
CASSVAWGWETQYF
TGTGCCAGCAGCGTAGCGTGGGGATGGGAGACCCAGTACTTC
>TRBV6-5|TRBJ1-1|-|-
CATKRVPTENTEAFF
TGTGCCACTAAGCGAGTCCCGACAGAGAACACTGAAGCTTTCTTT
>TRBV7-8|TRBJ2-3|-|-
CASSRTRAGTDTQYF
TGTGCCAGCAGCCGAACTAGAGCCGGCACAGATACGCAGTATTTT
>TRBV30|TRBJ2-1|TRBD2|-
CAWIGTSGGFNEQFF
TGTGCCTGGATTGGGACTAGCGGGGGCTTCAATGAGCAGTTCTTC
>TRBV30|TRBJ2-7|TRBD2|-
CAWTRRRGGGYEQYF
TGTGCCTGGACGAGGAGGAGGGGCGGGGGTTACGAGCAGTACTTC
>TRBV19|TRBJ1-4|TRBD1|-
CASHPGQRNEKLFF
TGTGCCAGCCACCCGGGACAGCGAAATGAAAAACTGTTTTTT
>TRBV10-3|TRBJ2-1|TRBD2|-
CAISERAGGDNEQFF
TGTGCCATCAGTGAGAGGGCGGGAGGGGACAATGAGCAGTTCTTC
>TRBV28|TRBJ2-2|TRBD2|-
CASSLGGRDTGELFF
TGTGCCAGCAGTCTCGGGGGGAGGGACACCGGGGAGCTGTTTTTT
>TRBV6-5|TRBJ1-3|-|few
CASSRSGVLGNTIYF
TGTGCCAGCAGTCGTTCGGGGGTCTTGGGAAACACCATATATTTT
>TRBV19|TRBJ2-1|-|-
CASSDRVTNEQFF
TGTGCCAGTAGTGACCGGGTGACCAATGAGCAGTTCTTC
>TRBV2|TRBJ2-1|-|-
CASSEGMGSDVDEQFF
TGTGCCAGCAGTGAAGGGATGGGGTCGGACGTCGATGAGCAGTTCTTC
>TRBV28|TRBJ1-2|TRBD1|-
CASSSQGTYGYTF
TGTGCCAGCAGTTCACAGGGGACGTATGGCTACACCTTC
>TRBV28|TRBJ1-1|-|-
CASSPRANTEAFF
TGTGCCAGCAGCCCCAGAGCGAACACTGAAGCTTTCTTT
>TRBV5-6|TRBJ2-1|-|-
CASILGGGTIEQFF
TGTGCCAGCATCCTGGGAGGTGGGACAATTGAGCAGTTCTTC